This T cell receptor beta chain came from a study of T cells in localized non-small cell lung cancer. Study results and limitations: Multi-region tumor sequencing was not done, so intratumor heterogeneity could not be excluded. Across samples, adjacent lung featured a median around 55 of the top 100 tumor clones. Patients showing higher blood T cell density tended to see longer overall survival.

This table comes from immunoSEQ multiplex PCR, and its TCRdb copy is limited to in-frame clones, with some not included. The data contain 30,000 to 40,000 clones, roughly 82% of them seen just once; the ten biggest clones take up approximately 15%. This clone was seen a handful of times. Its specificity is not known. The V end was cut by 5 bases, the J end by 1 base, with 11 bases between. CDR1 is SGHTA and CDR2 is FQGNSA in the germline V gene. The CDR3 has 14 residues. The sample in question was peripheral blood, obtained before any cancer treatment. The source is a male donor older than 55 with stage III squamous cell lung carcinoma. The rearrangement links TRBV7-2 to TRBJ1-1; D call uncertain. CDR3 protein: CASSPGIGNTEAFF. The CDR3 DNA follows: TGTGCCAGCAGCCCGGGGATAGGGAACACTGAAGCTTTCTTT.